This paragraph covers one T cell receptor (beta chain) sequence. No antigen is known for it. Deletions cut 0 bases from V and 0 bases from J, with 11 bases between. Germline V gives CDR1 SGHTS, CDR2 YDEGEE. This CDR3 region has 16 residues. The investigators amplified TCR beta CDR3 regions from RNA transcripts. HTBI primers were employed in a first-round RT-PCR of the TCR CDR3. One entry per CDR3 protein results from TCRdb running MiXCR on the multiplex PCR reads. The sample contains around 430,000 distinct CDR3 sequences, approximately 15% of which appear only once. This sample was taken from a study of T cells in Graves' hyperthyroidism and ophthalmopathy. General study findings and limits: Prediction of ophthalmopathy progression came a median approximately 6 months pre-onset.

The chain has TRBV5-8 and TRBJ2-3, with D possibly matching TRBD2 (6 bases). The TCR originated in a woman in her 30s with Graves' hyperthyroidism. The sequencing input was blood. The CDR3 nucleotides are TGTGCCAGCAGCTTGGCCTGGAGGGCAAGCACAGATACGCAGTATTTT. It is translated as CASSLAWRASTDTQYF. The variable domain in full, with the rest retrieved from reference TRBV5-8 and TRBJ2-3, is EAGVTQSPTHLIKTRGQQATLRCSPISGHTSVYWYQQALGLGLQFLLWYDEGEERNRGNFPPRFSGRQFPNYSSELNVNALELEDSALYLCASSLAWRASTDTQYFGPGTRLTVL.